This TCR beta chain was documented in a study of T cells after yellow fever vaccination. For the study at large: Preparation of fractions with low cell numbers was performed using SMART-Seq v4 Ultra Low Input. Findings of the study overall: Any FACS-sorted repertoire could hold abundant clonotypes that contaminate it from the bulk population.

This clonotype occurred a few times. The antigen remains unidentified. Germline V gives CDR1 SQVTM, CDR2 ANQGSEA. Between the trimmed V and J ends, which lost 5 bases and 1 base, there was a span of 13 bases. This CDR3 has 14 amino acids. The TCR cDNA carried a universal primer site and UMIs from 5'RACE template switching. MiXCR was run by TCRdb on the 5' RACE reads, yielding one entry per CDR3 protein. The sample records just under 600,000 distinct CDR3 sequences, about 13% being singletons. Sequenced material: PBMCs, taken on the day of the yellow fever booster vaccination. The receptor comes from a man aged 25-45 years who received the YFV17D yellow fever vaccine. The gene calls are TRBV29-1 and TRBJ2-3, with D maybe TRBD2 (5 bases). The CDR3 bases are TGCAGCGTTCCCACTAGGCGGGGCACAGATACGCAGTATTTT. Translating it yields CSVPTRRGTDTQYF.